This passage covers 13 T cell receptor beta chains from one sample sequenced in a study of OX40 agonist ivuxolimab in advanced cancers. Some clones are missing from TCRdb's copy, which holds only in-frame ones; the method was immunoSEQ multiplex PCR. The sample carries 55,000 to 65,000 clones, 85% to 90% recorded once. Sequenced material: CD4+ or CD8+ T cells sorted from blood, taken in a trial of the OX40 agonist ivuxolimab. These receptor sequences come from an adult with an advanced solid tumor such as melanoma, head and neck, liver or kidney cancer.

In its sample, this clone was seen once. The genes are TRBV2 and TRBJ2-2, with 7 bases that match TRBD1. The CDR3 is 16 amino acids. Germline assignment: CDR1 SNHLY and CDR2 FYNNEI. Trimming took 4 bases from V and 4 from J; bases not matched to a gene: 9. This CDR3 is CASSVSRGTATGELFF. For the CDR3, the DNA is TGTGCCAGCAGTGTATCCCGTGGGACAGCCACCGGGGAGCTGTTTTTT.

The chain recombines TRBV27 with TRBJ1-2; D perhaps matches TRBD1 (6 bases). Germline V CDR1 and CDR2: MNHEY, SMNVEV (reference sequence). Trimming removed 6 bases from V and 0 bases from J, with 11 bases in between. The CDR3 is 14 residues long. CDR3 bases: TGTGCCAGCAGCCAAAACAGGGCTAACTATGGCTACACCTTC. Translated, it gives CASSQNRANYGYTF.

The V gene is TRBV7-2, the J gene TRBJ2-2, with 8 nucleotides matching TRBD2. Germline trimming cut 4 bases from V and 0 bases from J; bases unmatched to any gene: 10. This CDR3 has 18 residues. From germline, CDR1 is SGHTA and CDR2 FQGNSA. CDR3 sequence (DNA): TGTGCCAGCAGCTCCCCCGGGAGGGTAATATCGAACACCGGGGAGCTGTTTTTT. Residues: CASSSPGRVISNTGELFF.

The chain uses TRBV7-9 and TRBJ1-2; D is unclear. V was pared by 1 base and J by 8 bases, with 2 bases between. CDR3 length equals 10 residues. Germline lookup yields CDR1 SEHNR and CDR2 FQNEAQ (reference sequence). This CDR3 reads CASSLEGYTF. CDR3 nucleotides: TGTGCCAGCAGCTTAGAGGGCTACACCTTC.

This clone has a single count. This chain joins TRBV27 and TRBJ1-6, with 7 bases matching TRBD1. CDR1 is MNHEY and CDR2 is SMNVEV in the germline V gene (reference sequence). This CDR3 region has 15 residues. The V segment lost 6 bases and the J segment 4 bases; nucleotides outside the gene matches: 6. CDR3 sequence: CASRPGQTYNSPLHF. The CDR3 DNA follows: TGTGCCAGCAGACCGGGACAGACGTATAATTCACCCCTCCACTTT.

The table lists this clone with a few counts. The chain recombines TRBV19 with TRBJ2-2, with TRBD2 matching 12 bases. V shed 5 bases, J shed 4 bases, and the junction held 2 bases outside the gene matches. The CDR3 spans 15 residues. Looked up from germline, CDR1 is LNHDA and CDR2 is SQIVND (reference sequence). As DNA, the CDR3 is TGTGCCAGTAGTCCGACTAGCGGGAGCACCGGGGAGCTGTTTTTT. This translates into CASSPTSGSTGELFF.

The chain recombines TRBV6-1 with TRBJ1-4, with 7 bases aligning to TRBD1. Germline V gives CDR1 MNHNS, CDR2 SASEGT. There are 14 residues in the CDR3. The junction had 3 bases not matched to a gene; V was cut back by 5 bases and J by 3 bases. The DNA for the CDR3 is TGTGCCAGCAGTTGGGACAGTGCTAATGAAAAACTGTTTTTT. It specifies CASSWDSANEKLFF.

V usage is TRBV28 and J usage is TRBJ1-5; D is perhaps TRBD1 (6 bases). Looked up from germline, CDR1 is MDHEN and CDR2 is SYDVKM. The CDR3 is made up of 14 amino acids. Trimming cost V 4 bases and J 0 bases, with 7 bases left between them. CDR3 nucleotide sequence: TGTGCCAGCAGTTCGGACAGTAGCAATCAGCCCCAGCATTTT. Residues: CASSSDSSNQPQHF.

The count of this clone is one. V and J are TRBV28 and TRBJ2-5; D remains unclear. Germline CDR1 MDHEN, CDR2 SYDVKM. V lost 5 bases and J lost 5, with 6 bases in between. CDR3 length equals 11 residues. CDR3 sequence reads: CASSQEETQYF. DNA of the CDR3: TGTGCCAGCAGTCAAGAGGAGACCCAGTACTTC.

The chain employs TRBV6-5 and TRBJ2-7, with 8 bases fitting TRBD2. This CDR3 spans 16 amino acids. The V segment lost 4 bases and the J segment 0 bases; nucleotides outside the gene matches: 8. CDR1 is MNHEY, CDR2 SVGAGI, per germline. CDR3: CASSSGLAGLSYEQYF. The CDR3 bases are TGTGCCAGCAGTTCCGGTCTAGCGGGCCTCTCCTACGAGCAGTACTTC.

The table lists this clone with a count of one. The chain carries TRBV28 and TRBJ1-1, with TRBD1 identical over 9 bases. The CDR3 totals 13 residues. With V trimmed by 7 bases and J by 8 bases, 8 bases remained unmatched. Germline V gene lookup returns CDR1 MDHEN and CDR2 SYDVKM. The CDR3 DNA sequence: TGTGCCAGCAATCTTGGACAGGGGAAGGAAGCTTTCTTT. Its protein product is CASNLGQGKEAFF.

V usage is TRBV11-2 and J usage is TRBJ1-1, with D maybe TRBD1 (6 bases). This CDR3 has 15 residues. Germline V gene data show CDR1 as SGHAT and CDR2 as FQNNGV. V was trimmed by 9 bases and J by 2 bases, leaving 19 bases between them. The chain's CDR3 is CARAVGGAANTEAFF. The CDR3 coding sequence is TGTGCCAGGGCAGTGGGGGGGGCGGCTAACACTGAAGCTTTCTTT. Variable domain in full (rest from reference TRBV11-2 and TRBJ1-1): EAGVAQSPRYKIIEKRQSVAFWCNPISGHATLYWYQQILGQGPKLLIQFQNNGVVDDSQLPKDRFSAERLKGVDSTLKIQPAKLEDSAVYLCARAVGGAANTEAFFGQGTRLTVV.

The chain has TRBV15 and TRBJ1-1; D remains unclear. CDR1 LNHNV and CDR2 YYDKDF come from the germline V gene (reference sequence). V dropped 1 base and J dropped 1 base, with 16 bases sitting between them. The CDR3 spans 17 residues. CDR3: CATSRVGMQQKNTEAFF. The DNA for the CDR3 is TGTGCCACCAGCAGAGTAGGTATGCAACAGAAGAACACTGAAGCTTTCTTT.